This T cell receptor beta chain is from a study of beta chain features in type 1 diabetes. Study details: Examination of sorted cells across all samples involved more than 85,000,000 cells.

This clone was seen a handful of times. Expressed TCRB transcripts were sequenced, since all the RNA that had been isolated was reverse transcribed. The assay was immunoSEQ multiplex PCR, and TCRdb's table has in-frame clones only and misses some. The sample shows 250,000 to 300,000 clones, about 8% of them seen only once. Germline V gene sequence: CDR1 SGDLS, CDR2 YYNGEE. The CDR3 length is 15 residues. Unmatched junction bases numbered 11, after V lost 2 bases and J lost 9 bases. Sample: central memory CD4+ T cells from blood. This clonotype was sampled from a woman aged 18-29 years in good health. The chain is built from TRBV9 and TRBJ1-5, with TRBD1 matching 7 bases. CDR3 in amino acids: CASSVGQDPLRPQHF. CDR3 nucleotide sequence: TGTGCCAGCAGCGTCGGACAGGACCCGCTCCGGCCCCAGCATTTT.